The present T cell receptor (beta chain) was sequenced within a study of PD-1 blockade in classical Hodgkin lymphoma. All the patients suffered relapse after autologous stem cell transplantation, and brentuximab vedotin exposure differed. Profiling relied on immunoSEQ multiplex PCR, and the TCRdb table lists in-frame clones only, not all of them. The sample has 35,000 to 50,000 clones; 76% are singletons. Comments on this clone: Antigen unknown.

General study findings and limits: At baseline, newly diagnosed patients reportedly showed less TCR diversity than healthy donors. There remain no defined causes for the repertoire differences, which possibly reflect disease activity or prior therapy. Significant TCR diversity gains by C4D1 occurred in CD4+ but not CD8+ cells. The baseline diversity of complete responders showed similarity to that of newly diagnosed patients.

This CDR3 is 15 amino acids long. Looked up from germline, CDR1 is SGHRS and CDR2 is YFSETQ. V shed 3 bases and J shed 8 bases, with 18 bases lying between them. The sequence came from a human donor with classical Hodgkin lymphoma. This chain links TRBV5-1 with TRBJ2-1; D is perhaps TRBD1 (5 bases). The sample in question was peripheral blood mononuclear cells (PBMCs), obtained at baseline. CDR3 nucleotide sequence: TGCGCCAGCAGCTGGGGCGCCCGATTAGGGGATGAGCAGTTCTTC. Amino acids: CASSWGARLGDEQFF.